The next 21 T cell receptor beta chains were all read from a single sample in a study of post-analysis software for immune sequencing data. The library was made from cDNA and included unique molecular identifiers. TCRdb ran MiXCR on the PCR reads and lists one entry per CDR3 protein. Among more than 500,000 distinct CDR3 sequences, 34% were seen once, and the ten largest hold under 7%. Their antigens remain unidentified. General study points: The five TRBV segments detected at higher frequency in patients than in controls included TRBV5-6, TRBV5-1 and TRBV20-1.

The sequencing input was blood. The receptors originated from a girl aged 2-17 years with multiple sclerosis.

The chain recombines TRBV5-1 with TRBJ2-1; 7 bases match TRBD2. CDR1 is SGHRS and CDR2 is YFSETQ in the germline V gene. Losses at the gene ends were 0 bases for V and 6 bases for J; bases not matched to a gene: 18. The length of the CDR3 is 19 residues. CDR3 nucleotide sequence: TGCGCCAGCAGCTTGGAGGGGACTACCCGATCCCCGCACCTCAATGAGCAGTTCTTC. It specifies CASSLEGTTRSPHLNEQFF. Using reference TRBV5-1 and TRBJ2-1 for the parts outside the CDR3, the full variable domain is KAGVTQTPRYLIKTRGQQVTLSCSPISGHRSVSWYQQTPGQGLQFLFEYFSETQRNKGNFPGRFSGRQFSNSRSEMNVSTLELGDSALYLCASSLEGTTRSPHLNEQFFGPGTRLTVL.

This clonotype was found many times. The chain combines TRBV29-1 with TRBJ2-6; D is unresolved. The CDR3 extends over 13 amino acids. V was cut by 1 base and J by 3 bases, with 4 bases left in between. CDR1 and CDR2 (germline): SQVTM, ANQGSEA. The CDR3: CSVEGIGANVLTF. The DNA of the CDR3 is TGCAGCGTTGAAGGGATTGGGGCCAACGTCCTGACTTTC.

The chain recombines TRBV6-1 with TRBJ2-1; D not certain. Germline V CDR1 and CDR2: MNHNS, SASEGT. The CDR3 totals 13 residues. V was clipped by 5 bases and J by 8 bases, with 13 bases between them. The CDR3 coding sequence is TGTGCCAGCAGTCCGCAGGTGCACTATGAGCAGTTCTTC. This sequence encodes CASSPQVHYEQFF.

This clonotype was observed a few times. This rearrangement joins TRBV7-9 to TRBJ1-4; D is undetermined. This CDR3 spans 14 amino acids. Germline CDR1 and CDR2: SEHNR and FQNEAQ (reference sequence). V dropped 4 bases and J dropped 8 bases, with 14 bases sitting between them. The CDR3 sequence: CASSSEGGREKLFF. In DNA form, the CDR3 reads TGTGCCAGCAGCTCGGAGGGCGGTCGAGAAAAACTGTTTTTT.

The chain carries TRBV6-6 and TRBJ2-2; 9 positions match TRBD1. The CDR3 runs 15 residues. With V trimmed by 5 bases and J by 7 bases, 8 bases remained unmatched. From germline, CDR1 is MNHNY and CDR2 SVGAGI (reference sequence). Here the CDR3 reads CASSSRTGVGGELFF. Here the CDR3 DNA reads TGTGCCAGCAGTAGCCGGACAGGGGTGGGCGGGGAGCTGTTTTTT.

The rearrangement links TRBV11-2 to TRBJ2-4, with a weak D call TRBD2 (6 bases). V lost 5 bases and J lost 10, with 15 bases in between. CDR3 length: 13 amino acids. Germline V gene sequence: CDR1 SGHAT, CDR2 FQNNGV. The CDR3 here is CASSPMGLPIQYF. In DNA form, the CDR3 reads TGTGCCAGCAGCCCCATGGGACTTCCGATTCAGTACTTC.

This clonotype has a handful of counts. The rearrangement uses TRBV28 and TRBJ1-2; 9 positions match TRBD1. Germline-derived CDR1 and CDR2 are MDHEN and SYDVKM. This CDR3 region has 16 residues. Trimming took 5 bases from V and 3 from J; bases not matched to a gene: 10. The CDR3 here is CASSNRDREMYYGYTF. The CDR3 nucleotides read TGTGCCAGCAGTAACAGGGACAGGGAGATGTACTATGGCTACACCTTC.

This clonotype is a singleton in its sample. V gene TRBV9 combines with J gene TRBJ2-7; D gene uncertain. V lost 2 bases and J 7 bases, leaving 10 bases between the germline ends. There are 12 residues in the CDR3. CDR1 and CDR2 from the germline V gene are SGDLS and YYNGEE. The CDR3 reads CASSVPGREQYF. The DNA for the CDR3 is TGTGCCAGCAGCGTGCCAGGCCGTGAGCAGTACTTC.

The chain combines TRBV5-1 with TRBJ1-2; 8 nucleotides line up with TRBD1. Germline trimming cut 2 bases from V and 11 bases from J; bases unmatched to any gene: 11. CDR3 length: 14 amino acids. Germline V gene lookup returns CDR1 SGHRS and CDR2 YFSETQ. This chain's CDR3 is CASSFLTGEVGYTF. CDR3 DNA sequence: TGCGCCAGCAGCTTTCTGACAGGGGAGGTCGGTTACACCTTC. The entire variable domain, with the rest obtained from reference TRBV5-1 and TRBJ1-2, is as follows: KAGVTQTPRYLIKTRGQQVTLSCSPISGHRSVSWYQQTPGQGLQFLFEYFSETQRNKGNFPGRFSGRQFSNSRSEMNVSTLELGDSALYLCASSFLTGEVGYTFGSGTRLTVV.

The chain links TRBV4-1 to TRBJ1-2, with no clear D. Trimming shortened V by 1 base and J by 4 bases, and 10 bases separated the two germline ends. There are 14 residues in the CDR3. The germline CDR1 and CDR2 sequences are MGHRA and YSYEKL. The CDR3 protein is CASSQVLAGYGYTF. Written as DNA, the CDR3 is TGCGCCAGCAGCCAAGTCCTGGCGGGCTATGGCTACACCTTC.

The chain is built from TRBV5-1 and TRBJ2-5; 9 bases are shared with TRBD1. The closer fit of TRBJ2-7 to the DNA end suggests the J call may be wrong. Per germline, CDR1 SGHRS and CDR2 YFSETQ. The CDR3 is made up of 15 amino acids. CDR3 in amino acids: CASSEDRGTAYEQYF. CDR3 sequence (DNA): TGCGCCAGCAGCGAAGACAGGGGGACGGCCTACGAGCAGTACTTC.

The chain recombines TRBV3-1 with TRBJ2-3; possible D gene TRBD1, 5 bases. Trimming stripped 3 bases from V and 4 bases from J, with 11 bases between. The CDR3 consists of 14 residues. Germline V CDR1 and CDR2: LGHDT, YNNKEL (reference sequence). The CDR3 DNA follows: TGTGCCAGCAGCCAGGCAGGGATACCAGATACGCAGTATTTT. Translating it yields CASSQAGIPDTQYF.

This clonotype occurred a few times. The chain combines TRBV20-1 with TRBJ1-1, with 7 bases aligning to TRBD1. With 5 bases clipped from V and 3 bases from J, the junction kept 9 bases outside the gene matches. CDR1 is DFQATT and CDR2 is SNEGSKA in the germline V gene (reference sequence). This CDR3 comprises 14 residues. The CDR3 here is CSALRTGVYTEAFF. CDR3 DNA sequence: TGCAGTGCTCTTCGGACAGGAGTCTACACTGAAGCTTTCTTT.

This clonotype has more than one count but fewer than ten. The CDR3 loop is CASSLQATQYF. The DNA for the CDR3 is TGTGCCAGCAGTTTACAAGCTACGCAGTATTTT. The chain uses TRBV5-6 and TRBJ2-3; the D is unclear. Trimming pared 5 bases from V and 8 bases from J, leaving 9 bases between. Germline V gives CDR1 SGHDT, CDR2 YYEEEE. The CDR3 extends over 11 amino acids.

This clonotype was recorded at least ten times. The chain joins TRBV20-1 to TRBJ2-7, with TRBD2 matching 10 bases. Trimming cost V 3 bases and J 2 bases; bases outside gene matches: 4. CDR3 length: 14 amino acids. Germline values: CDR1 DFQATT, CDR2 SNEGSKA (reference sequence). The CDR3: CSASPLAGAYEQYF. The CDR3 DNA follows: TGCAGTGCTAGTCCCCTAGCGGGGGCCTACGAGCAGTACTTC.

The sample holds a few counts of this clonotype. This chain joins TRBV10-3 and TRBJ2-7; 7 bases agree with TRBD1. The J segment lost 0 bases and the V segment lost 2 bases, leaving 4 bases of the junction unmatched. The CDR3 totals 15 residues. Germline V lookup: CDR1 ENHRY, CDR2 SYGVKD. This CDR3 reads CAISERTGGSYEQYF. The DNA for the CDR3 is TGTGCCATCAGTGAGCGGACAGGAGGCTCCTACGAGCAGTACTTC.

This clonotype came up a few times. The CDR3 sequence is CAISGGLAGTGTDTQYF. CDR3 nucleotides: TGTGCCATCAGTGGGGGACTAGCGGGGACGGGCACAGATACGCAGTATTTT. The chain has TRBV10-3 and TRBJ2-3, with 13 bases fitting TRBD2. Losses at the gene ends were 4 bases for V and 1 base for J; bases not matched to a gene: 5. The germline CDR1 and CDR2 sequences are ENHRY and SYGVKD. CDR3 length: 17 residues.

This rearrangement joins TRBV6-5 to TRBJ2-3; 9 nucleotides agree with TRBD1. With V trimmed by 6 bases and J by 8 bases, 12 bases remained unmatched. Germline V CDR1 and CDR2: MNHEY, SVGAGI. The CDR3 consists of 15 residues. CDR3 in DNA: TGTGCCAGCAGCCCTACAGGGGGCTGGGCAGGTACGCAGTATTTT. This translates into CASSPTGGWAGTQYF.

This clonotype was seen a few times. The chain employs TRBV20-1 and TRBJ2-4; the match to TRBD2 covers 11 bases. The end of the DNA is better explained by TRBJ2-7, so the J call may be wrong. The CDR3 totals 15 residues. Germline CDR1 reads DFQATT; CDR2 reads SNEGSKA (reference sequence). CDR3 DNA: TGCAGTGCTAGAATCGGACTAGCGGGTAGGAACGAGCAGTACTTC. Encoded protein: CSARIGLAGRNEQYF.

This clonotype has a handful of counts. This rearrangement joins TRBV25-1 to TRBJ2-7; 9 bases agree with TRBD2. Trimming removed 3 bases from V and 2 bases from J; junction bases left unmatched: 5. Looked up from germline, CDR1 is MGHDK and CDR2 is SYGVNS. The CDR3 contains 15 residues. The CDR3: CASSDLGGGAYEQYF. The CDR3 DNA reads TGTGCCAGCAGTGACTTAGGCGGGGGGGCCTACGAGCAGTACTTC.

This chain links TRBV12-3 or TRBV12-4 with TRBJ2-2, with 7 bases identical to TRBD1. The CDR3 extends over 16 amino acids. Trimming at V came to 6 bases and at J to 1 base, leaving 8 bases not matched to a gene. CDR3 nucleotides: TGTGCCAGCAGACGTAACAGGGGATTGAACACCGGGGAGCTGTTTTTT. This codes for CASRRNRGLNTGELFF.